The following is a TCR beta chain sequence with its context. This entry comes from a study of blood T cell repertoires in COVID-19. In the study overall: Whether acute or convalescent, the COVID-19 samples came from the United States, Italy and Spain.

Germline values: CDR1 MDHEN, CDR2 SYDVKM. The CDR3 extends over 12 amino acids. V was shortened by 3 bases and J by 9 bases, with 12 bases between the two germline ends. The Seattle patients, enrolled during active infection, were followed longitudinally. Sequencing was performed with immunoSEQ multiplex PCR; in TCRdb, only in-frame clones are kept and a portion is missing. The repertoire holds 300,000 to 450,000 clones, with about 89% as singletons. The chain employs TRBV28 and TRBJ2-7; no clear D gene. Sequenced: peripheral blood. The clonotype comes from a woman between 25 and 40 years old with COVID-19, enrolled during active disease. CDR3 nucleotides: TGTGCCAGCAGTTTGCCATTTACGGTGCAGTACTTC. This sequence encodes CASSLPFTVQYF.